This T cell receptor (beta chain) is drawn from a study of T cell repertoires in cytomegalovirus infection. TCRdb redid the calling of the reads with MiXCR, one entry per CDR3 protein. The data contain under 850,000 distinct CDR3 sequences, 35% of them singletons. General study points: HLA-C-restricted TCR beta clonotypes specific for CMV led the ex vivo response. Public TCR beta family frequency separated CMV-and-HLA carriers, including in an independent cohort.

Worth noting for this clonotype: Its antigen is undetermined.

This CDR3 spans 17 amino acids. In germline, CDR1 is MDHEN, CDR2 SYDVKM. Trimming took 5 bases from V and 4 from J; bases not matched to a gene: 10. The sequenced material came from PBMCs. The source is a human donor in good health (CMV status not recorded). Some clones in this sample may be carry-over from other donors' samples. The rearrangement uses TRBV28 and TRBJ1-4, with 10 nucleotides matching TRBD1. The CDR3 nucleotides are TGTGCCAGCAGTCACCGGGACAGGGGCGCCCTTAATGAAAAACTGTTTTTT. Protein product: CASSHRDRGALNEKLFF.